This T cell receptor beta chain was sequenced during a study of blood T cell repertoires in COVID-19. This clone has just one count. CDR1 and CDR2 (germline): KGHSH, LQKENI. V lost 4 bases and J 8 bases, leaving 17 bases between the germline ends. The CDR3 sequence is 15 residues long. This study enrolled people aged about 18 to 100 from under 25 US geographic areas. Participant-reported clinical history was the basis for cohort assignment. Among Cohort 3 donors, those recovered had two negative PCRs, clearance, or symptom resolution. In the study's own analysis: Amplification of reference gene primers was used by the study to estimate nucleated cell counts. Sequenced by immunoSEQ multiplex PCR; TCRdb stores in-frame clones only, minus some. V and J calls and clone size come straight from that table; D and trimming were deduced from the DNA. The repertoire holds about 260,000 clones, with approximately 92% as singletons.

The sample comprised PBMCs or T cells enriched from blood (not recorded which). V is TRBV18 and J is TRBJ1-4; D may be TRBD1 (5 bases). The source of this sequence is a woman younger than 35 who had recovered from COVID-19. CDR3 sequence: CASSQQAPPGEKLFF. Written as DNA, the CDR3 is TGTGCCAGCTCACAACAGGCTCCCCCAGGGGAAAAACTGTTTTTT.